This TCR beta chain was obtained from a study of molecular identifiers for immune sequencing clone quantification. This clonotype has ten or more counts. One entry per CDR3 protein, called by TCRdb with MiXCR from the PCR reads. Here the sample spans about half a million distinct CDR3 sequences, about 25% being singletons. The CDR3 runs to 15 residues. V lost 5 bases, J lost 0 bases, and 13 bases lay in between. CDR1 is MNHEY and CDR2 is SVGEGT in the germline V gene. V is TRBV6-2 or TRBV6-3 and J is TRBJ1-1, with D unclear. Sequenced input: naive CD8+ T cells from blood, with Jurkat cell RNA spiked in. Regarding subset: FACS-sorted CD8+CD4-CCR7+CD45RA+ naive T cells. This TCR derives from a human donor in good health. Some libraries in this study had Jurkat cell RNA spiked in. For the CDR3, the DNA is TGTGCCAGCAGTCCCACGGGTTTCATGAACACTGAAGCTTTCTTT. It translates to CASSPTGFMNTEAFF.